This TCR beta chain is drawn from a study of cytomegalovirus exposure and HLA in healthy donors. Details on this clone: Its antigen is unidentified.

The study's findings and limits: The study listed approximately 170 cytomegalovirus-associated TCR beta chains.

PCR amplification relied on 60 Vbeta primers (plus 13 Jbeta primers). Sequencing was performed with immunoSEQ multiplex PCR; in TCRdb, only in-frame clones are kept and a portion is missing. Among about 170,000 clones, 62% were seen once, and the ten largest hold around 3.2%. Germline V gene data show CDR1 as LNHNV and CDR2 as YYDKDF (reference sequence). This CDR3 spans 16 amino acids. V lost 2 bases, J lost 6 bases, and 9 bases stayed unmatched. This rearrangement joins TRBV15 to TRBJ2-3; 9 bases agree with TRBD2. The TCR was taken from a man aged 35-49 years in good health and CMV-seronegative. The material sequenced was PBMCs. The CDR3 is CATSRTSGLAGDTQYF. The CDR3 coding sequence is TGTGCCACCAGCAGAACCTCGGGACTAGCAGGGGATACGCAGTATTTT.